Below, one TCR beta chain is given with its context. The sample belongs to a study of blood T cell repertoires in COVID-19. Libraries were prepared by immunoSEQ multiplex PCR; TCRdb keeps only in-frame clonotypes and omits some of them. Of around 200,000 clones listed, 85% were seen once; the top ten hold under 20%. Trimming took off 4 bases at V and 0 bases at J, with 8 bases between the two ends. This CDR3 is built from 14 residues. The germline V gene encodes CDR1 SGHRS and CDR2 YFSETQ. Sequenced: PBMCs or T cells enriched from blood (not recorded which). V and J are TRBV5-1 and TRBJ1-3; D gene uncertain. The sequence came from a man aged 35-49 years who had recovered from COVID-19. The CDR3 nucleotides read TGCGCCAGCAGCGACATGTACTCTGGAAACACCATATATTTT. It is translated as CASSDMYSGNTIYF. Drawing the rest from reference TRBV5-1 and TRBJ1-3, the complete variable domain is KAGVTQTPRYLIKTRGQQVTLSCSPISGHRSVSWYQQTPGQGLQFLFEYFSETQRNKGNFPGRFSGRQFSNSRSEMNVSTLELGDSALYLCASSDMYSGNTIYFGEGSWLTVV.